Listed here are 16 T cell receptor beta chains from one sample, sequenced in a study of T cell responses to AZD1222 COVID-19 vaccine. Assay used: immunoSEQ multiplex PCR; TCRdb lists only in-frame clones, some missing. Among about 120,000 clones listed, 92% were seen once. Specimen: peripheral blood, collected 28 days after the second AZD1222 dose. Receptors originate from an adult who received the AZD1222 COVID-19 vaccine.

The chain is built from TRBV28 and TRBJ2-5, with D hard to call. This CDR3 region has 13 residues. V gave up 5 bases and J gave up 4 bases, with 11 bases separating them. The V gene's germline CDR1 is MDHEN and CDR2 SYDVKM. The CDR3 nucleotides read TGTGCCAGCAGTCTCCCGGGTGGAGAGACCCAGTACTTC. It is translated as CASSLPGGETQYF.

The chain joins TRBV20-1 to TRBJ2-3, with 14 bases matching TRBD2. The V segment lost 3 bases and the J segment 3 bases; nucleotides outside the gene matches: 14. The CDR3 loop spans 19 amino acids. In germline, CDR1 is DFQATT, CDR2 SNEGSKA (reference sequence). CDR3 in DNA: TGCAGTGCTAGTGAGCCGACTAGCGGGAGGGCCGGAAGAACAGATACGCAGTATTTT. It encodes CSASEPTSGRAGRTDTQYF.

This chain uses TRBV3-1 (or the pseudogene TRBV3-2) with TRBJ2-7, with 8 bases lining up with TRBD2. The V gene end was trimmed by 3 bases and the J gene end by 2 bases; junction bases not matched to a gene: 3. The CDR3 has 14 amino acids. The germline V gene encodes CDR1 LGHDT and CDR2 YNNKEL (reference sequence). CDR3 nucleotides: TGTGCCAGCAGCCAGGTGGGACTAGCCTACGAGCAGTACTTC. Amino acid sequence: CASSQVGLAYEQYF.

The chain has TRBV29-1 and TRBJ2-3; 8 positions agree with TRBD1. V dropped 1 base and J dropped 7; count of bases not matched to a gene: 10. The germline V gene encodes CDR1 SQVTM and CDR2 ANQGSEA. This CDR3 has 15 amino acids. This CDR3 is CSVEGGTGGRNTQYF. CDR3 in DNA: TGCAGCGTTGAAGGGGGGACAGGAGGTAGGAATACGCAGTATTTT.

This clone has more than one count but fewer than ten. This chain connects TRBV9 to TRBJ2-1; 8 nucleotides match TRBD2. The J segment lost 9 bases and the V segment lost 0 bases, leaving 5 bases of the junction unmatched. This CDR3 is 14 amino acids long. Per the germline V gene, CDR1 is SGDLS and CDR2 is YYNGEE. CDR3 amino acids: CASSVARGGGEQFF. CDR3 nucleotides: TGTGCCAGCAGCGTAGCTCGGGGGGGCGGTGAGCAGTTCTTC.

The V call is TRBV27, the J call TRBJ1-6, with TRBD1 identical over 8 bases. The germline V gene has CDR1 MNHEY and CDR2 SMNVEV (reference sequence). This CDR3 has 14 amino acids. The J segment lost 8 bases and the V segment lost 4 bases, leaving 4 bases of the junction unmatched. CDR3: CASSSDRDDSPLHF. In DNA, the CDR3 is TGTGCCAGCAGTTCGGACAGGGATGATTCACCCCTCCACTTT.

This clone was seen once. CDR3 DNA sequence: TGCGCCAGCAGCCAACCTTCAGGGGGCAGCGAGACCCAGTACTTC. It yields the protein CASSQPSGGSETQYF. This chain joins TRBV4-1 and TRBJ2-5, with 8 bases identical to TRBD1. CDR3 length: 15 amino acids. V was clipped by 2 bases and J by 5 bases; unmatched bases: 7. Looked up from germline, CDR1 is MGHRA and CDR2 is YSYEKL.

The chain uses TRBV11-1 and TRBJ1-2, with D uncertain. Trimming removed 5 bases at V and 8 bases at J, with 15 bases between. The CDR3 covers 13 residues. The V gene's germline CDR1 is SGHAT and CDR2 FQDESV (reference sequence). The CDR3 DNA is TGTGCCAGCAGCCCGAAAATCGAAAGGGGCTACACCTTC. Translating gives CASSPKIERGYTF.

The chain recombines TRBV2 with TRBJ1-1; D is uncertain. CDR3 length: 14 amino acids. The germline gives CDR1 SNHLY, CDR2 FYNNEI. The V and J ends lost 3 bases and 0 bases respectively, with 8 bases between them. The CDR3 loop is CASSDKDLNTEAFF. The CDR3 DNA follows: TGTGCCAGCAGTGATAAGGACTTGAACACTGAAGCTTTCTTT.

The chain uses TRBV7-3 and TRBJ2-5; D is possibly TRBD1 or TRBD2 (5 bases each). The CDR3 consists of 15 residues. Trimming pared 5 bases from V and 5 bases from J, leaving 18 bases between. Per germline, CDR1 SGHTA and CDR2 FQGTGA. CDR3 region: CASSPLGFEGETQYF. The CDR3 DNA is TGTGCCAGCAGCCCTTTGGGGTTCGAGGGGGAGACCCAGTACTTC. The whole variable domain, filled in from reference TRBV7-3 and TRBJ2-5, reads GAGVSQTPSNKVTEKGKYVELRCDPISGHTALYWYRQSLGQGPEFLIYFQGTGAADDSGLPNDRFFAVRPEGSVSTLKIQRTERGDSAVYLCASSPLGFEGETQYFGPGTRLLVL.

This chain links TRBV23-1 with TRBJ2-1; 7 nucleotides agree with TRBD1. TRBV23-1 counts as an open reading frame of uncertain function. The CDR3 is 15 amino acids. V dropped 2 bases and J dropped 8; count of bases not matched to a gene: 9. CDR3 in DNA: TGCGCCAGCAGTCAAACGAGGGGGCGGTTGTATGAGCAGTTCTTC. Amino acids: CASSQTRGRLYEQFF.

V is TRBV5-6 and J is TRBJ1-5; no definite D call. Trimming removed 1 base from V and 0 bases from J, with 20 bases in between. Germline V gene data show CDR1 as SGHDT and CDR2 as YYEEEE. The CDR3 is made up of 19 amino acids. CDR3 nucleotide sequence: TGTGCCAGCAGCTTGTTGGGCTCATCAGAGCTAAATAGCAATCAGCCCCAGCATTTT. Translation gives CASSLLGSSELNSNQPQHF. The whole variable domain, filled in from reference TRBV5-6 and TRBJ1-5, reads DAGVTQSPTHLIKTRGQQVTLRCSPKSGHDTVSWYQQALGQGPQFIFQYYEEEERQRGNFPDRFSGHQFPNYSSELNVNALLLGDSALYLCASSLLGSSELNSNQPQHFGDGTRLSIL.

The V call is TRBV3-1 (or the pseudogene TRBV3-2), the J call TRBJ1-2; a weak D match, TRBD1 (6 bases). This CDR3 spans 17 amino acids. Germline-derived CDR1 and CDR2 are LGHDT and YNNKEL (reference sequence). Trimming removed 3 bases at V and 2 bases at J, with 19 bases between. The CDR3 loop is CASSQGAHRPMNYGYTF. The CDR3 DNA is TGTGCCAGCAGCCAGGGGGCGCATCGACCTATGAACTATGGCTACACCTTC.

CDR3 in DNA: TGTGCCAGCAGTGACCCGACAGGGGTCACTGAAGCTTTCTTT. Protein product: CASSDPTGVTEAFF. The gene calls are TRBV6-1 and TRBJ1-1, with 8 bases identical to TRBD1. Germline lookup yields CDR1 MNHNS and CDR2 SASEGT. The CDR3 has 14 residues. J gave up 4 bases and V 3 bases, and 4 bases lay outside the gene matches.

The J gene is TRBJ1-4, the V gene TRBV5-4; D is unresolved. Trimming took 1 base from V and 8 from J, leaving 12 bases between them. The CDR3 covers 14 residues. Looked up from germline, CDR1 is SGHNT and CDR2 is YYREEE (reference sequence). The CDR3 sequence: CASSLPGFQEKLFF. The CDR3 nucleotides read TGTGCCAGCAGCTTGCCCGGCTTCCAGGAAAAACTGTTTTTT.

Written as DNA, the CDR3 is TGTGCCAGCAGTTACAGGGGCCCGTTGCGGGGCTACACCTTC. This translates into CASSYRGPLRGYTF. This chain connects TRBV6-5 to TRBJ1-2; possibly TRBD1 for D (5 bases). V lost 2 bases and J lost 8, with 15 bases in between. CDR3 length: 14 residues. CDR1 is MNHEY and CDR2 is SVGAGI in the germline V gene.